This TCR beta chain originates from a study of OX40 agonist ivuxolimab in advanced cancers. The CDR3 is 16 amino acids. V lost 4 bases and J lost 3; bases outside the gene matches: 8. The germline V gene encodes CDR1 SGHRS and CDR2 YFSETQ. This clone was seen a single time. Only in-frame clones appear in the TCRdb table, and some are missing; sequencing was by immunoSEQ multiplex PCR. The data contain about 98,000 clones, roughly 85% of them singletons. The specimen was CD4+ or CD8+ T cells sorted from blood, collected in a trial of the OX40 agonist ivuxolimab. The TCR comes from an adult with an advanced solid tumor such as melanoma, head and neck, liver or kidney cancer. The V gene is TRBV5-1, the J gene TRBJ2-3; 10 bases are shared with TRBD2. CDR3 DNA sequence: TGCGCCAGCAGCCCCGGAGCGGGGGGGGGTACAGATACGCAGTATTTT. Its translation: CASSPGAGGGTDTQYF.